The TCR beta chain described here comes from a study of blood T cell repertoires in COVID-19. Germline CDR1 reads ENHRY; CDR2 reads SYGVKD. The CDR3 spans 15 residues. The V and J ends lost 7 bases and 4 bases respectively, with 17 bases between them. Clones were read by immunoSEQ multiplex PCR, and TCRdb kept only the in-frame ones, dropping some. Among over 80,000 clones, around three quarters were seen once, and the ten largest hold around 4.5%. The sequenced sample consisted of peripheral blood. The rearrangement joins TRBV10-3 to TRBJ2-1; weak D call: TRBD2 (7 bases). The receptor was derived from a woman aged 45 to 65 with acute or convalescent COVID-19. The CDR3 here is CAITSNGGQYNEQFF. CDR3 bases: TGTGCCATCACGTCGAACGGGGGGCAGTACAATGAGCAGTTCTTC.